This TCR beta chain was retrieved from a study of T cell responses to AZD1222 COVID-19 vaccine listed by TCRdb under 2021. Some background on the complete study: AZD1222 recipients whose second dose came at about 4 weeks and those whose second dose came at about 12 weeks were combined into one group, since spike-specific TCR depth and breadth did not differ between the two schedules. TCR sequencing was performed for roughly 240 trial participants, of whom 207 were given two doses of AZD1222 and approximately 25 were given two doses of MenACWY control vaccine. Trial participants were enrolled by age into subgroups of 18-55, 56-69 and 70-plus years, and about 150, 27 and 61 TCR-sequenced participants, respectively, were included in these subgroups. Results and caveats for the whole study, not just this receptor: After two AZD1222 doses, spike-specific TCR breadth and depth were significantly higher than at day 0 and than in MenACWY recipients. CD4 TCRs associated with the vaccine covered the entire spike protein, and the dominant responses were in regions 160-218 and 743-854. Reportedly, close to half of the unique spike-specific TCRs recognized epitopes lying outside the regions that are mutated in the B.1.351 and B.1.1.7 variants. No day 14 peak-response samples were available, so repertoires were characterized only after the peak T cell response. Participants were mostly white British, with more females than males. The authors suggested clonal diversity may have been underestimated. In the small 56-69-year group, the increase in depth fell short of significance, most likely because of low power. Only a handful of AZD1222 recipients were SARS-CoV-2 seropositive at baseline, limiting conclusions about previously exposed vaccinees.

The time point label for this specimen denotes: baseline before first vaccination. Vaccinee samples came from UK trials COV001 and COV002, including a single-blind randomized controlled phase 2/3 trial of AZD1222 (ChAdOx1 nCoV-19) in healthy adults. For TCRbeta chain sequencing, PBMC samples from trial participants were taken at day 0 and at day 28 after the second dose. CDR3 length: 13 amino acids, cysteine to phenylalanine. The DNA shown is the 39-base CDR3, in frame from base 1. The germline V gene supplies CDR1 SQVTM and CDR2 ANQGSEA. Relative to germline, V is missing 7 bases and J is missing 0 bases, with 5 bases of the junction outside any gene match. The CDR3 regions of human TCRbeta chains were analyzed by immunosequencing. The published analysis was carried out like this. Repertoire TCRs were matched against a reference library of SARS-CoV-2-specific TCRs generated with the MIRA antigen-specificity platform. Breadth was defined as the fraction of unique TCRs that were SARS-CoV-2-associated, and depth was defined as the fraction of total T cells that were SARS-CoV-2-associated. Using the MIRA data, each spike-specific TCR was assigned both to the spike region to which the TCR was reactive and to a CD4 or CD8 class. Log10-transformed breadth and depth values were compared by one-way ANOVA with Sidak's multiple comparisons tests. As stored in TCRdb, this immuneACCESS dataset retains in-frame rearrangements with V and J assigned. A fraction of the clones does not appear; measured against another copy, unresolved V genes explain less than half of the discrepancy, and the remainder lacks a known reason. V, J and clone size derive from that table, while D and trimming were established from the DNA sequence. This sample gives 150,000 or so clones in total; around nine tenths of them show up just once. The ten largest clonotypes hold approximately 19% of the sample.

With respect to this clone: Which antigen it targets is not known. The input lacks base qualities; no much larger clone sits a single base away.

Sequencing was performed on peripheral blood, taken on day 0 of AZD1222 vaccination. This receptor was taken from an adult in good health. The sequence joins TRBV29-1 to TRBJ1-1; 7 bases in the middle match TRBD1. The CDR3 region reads CSATQGMNTEAFF. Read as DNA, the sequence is TGCAGCGCAACACAGGGGATGAACACTGAAGCTTTCTTT.